This T cell receptor beta chain derives from a study of cytomegalovirus exposure and HLA in healthy donors. The study, taken as a whole, reports: There were several of the most significant clusters that appeared linked to common viral pathogens in a later analysis.

Of note for this clone: Its antigen is not known.

This CDR3 is 14 amino acids long. V lost 3 bases and J 3 bases, leaving 15 bases between the germline ends. CDR1 is GTSNPN and CDR2 is SVGIG in the germline V gene (reference sequence). Primers for the PCR totalled 60 Vbeta and 13 Jbeta. TCRdb keeps only in-frame clones here, not all; method: immunoSEQ multiplex PCR. In the table there are about 140,000 clones, 78% of which are singletons. V and J are TRBV30 and TRBJ2-7, with D tentatively TRBD2 (6 bases). The sequenced sample consisted of PBMCs. This clonotype was sampled from a male donor in good health and CMV-seronegative. The CDR3: CAWSIGGPNYEQYF. The CDR3 DNA reads TGTGCCTGGAGCATCGGAGGGCCGAACTACGAGCAGTACTTC.